What follows are 28 T cell receptor beta chains derived from one specimen sequenced in a study of blood T cell repertoires in COVID-19. Method: immunoSEQ multiplex PCR; TCRdb's copy keeps in-frame clones and lacks some. The sample lists about 400,000 clones, over 75% occurring once. The specimen was PBMCs or T cells enriched from blood (not recorded which). These receptors all stem from a woman aged 40 to 50 with acute COVID-19.

V is TRBV6-5 and J is TRBJ2-7; 8 nucleotides line up with TRBD1. The V gene's germline CDR1 is MNHEY and CDR2 SVGAGI. The V gene end was trimmed by 7 bases and the J gene end by 1 base; junction bases not matched to a gene: 6. The CDR3 has 14 residues. CDR3 protein: CASTSGGLSYEQYF. As DNA, the CDR3 is TGTGCCAGCACTTCAGGGGGCTTATCCTACGAGCAGTACTTC.

This sequence joins TRBV9 and TRBJ2-3; weak D call: TRBD2 (5 bases). CDR3 length equals 15 residues. Trimming shortened V by 1 base and J by 0 bases, and 9 bases separated the two germline ends. Germline CDR1 SGDLS, CDR2 YYNGEE. CDR3 residues: CASSVLGVSTDTQYF. The DNA for the CDR3 is TGTGCCAGCAGCGTACTCGGGGTTAGCACAGATACGCAGTATTTT.

There are a few counts of this clone. The V and J genes are TRBV19 and TRBJ2-2, with D unclear. V lost 5 bases, J lost 6 bases, and 10 bases lay in between. The CDR3 sequence is 13 residues long. The V gene's germline CDR1 is LNHDA and CDR2 SQIVND (reference sequence). As DNA, the CDR3 is TGTGCCAGTAGTTCTCTAGGTCCCGGGGAGCTGTTTTTT. Its translation is CASSSLGPGELFF. Variable domain in full (rest from reference TRBV19 and TRBJ2-2): DGGITQSPKYLFRKEGQNVTLSCEQNLNHDAMYWYRQDPGQGLRLIYYSQIVNDFQKGDIAEGYSVSREKKESFPLTVTSAQKNPTAFYLCASSSLGPGELFFGEGSRLTVL.

This sequence joins TRBV18 and TRBJ2-2; no clear D. Germline lookup yields CDR1 KGHSH and CDR2 LQKENI. V lost 8 bases to trimming and J lost 8 bases, with 18 bases between them. CDR3 size: 14 residues. This CDR3 reads CASTPLQHEGELFF. Here the CDR3 DNA reads TGTGCCAGCACCCCACTCCAACATGAAGGGGAGCTGTTTTTT.

The gene calls are TRBV7-9 and TRBJ1-4; 7 bases are shared with TRBD1. V dropped 1 base and J dropped 5; count of bases not matched to a gene: 7. The CDR3 extends over 16 amino acids. Germline values: CDR1 SEHNR, CDR2 FQNEAQ (reference sequence). The CDR3 reads CASSLGQGGTNEKLFF. CDR3 coding DNA: TGTGCCAGCAGCTTAGGACAGGGAGGTACGAATGAAAAACTGTTTTTT.

V is TRBV2 and J is TRBJ1-2; TRBD1 matches at 10 bases. Germline CDR1 and CDR2: SNHLY and FYNNEI. V dropped 2 bases and J dropped 8; count of bases not matched to a gene: 11. This CDR3 has 16 residues. This chain's CDR3 is CASSELGQGTIRGYTF. As DNA, the CDR3 is TGTGCCAGCAGTGAACTGGGACAGGGGACTATAAGAGGCTACACCTTC.

This clone was found once. This chain connects TRBV29-1 to TRBJ2-5, with D possibly TRBD2 on 6 matching bases. V was shortened by 6 bases and J by 3 bases, with 14 bases between the two germline ends. This CDR3 region has 13 residues. CDR1 is SQVTM, CDR2 ANQGSEA, per germline. The CDR3 nucleotides read TGCAGCGTGGGGAGGACCCTAAAAGAGACCCAGTACTTC. It encodes CSVGRTLKETQYF.

The chain combines TRBV19 with TRBJ2-5; 11 bases are shared with TRBD1. This CDR3 has 14 amino acids. The J segment lost 4 bases and the V segment lost 4 bases, leaving 2 bases of the junction unmatched. Germline V gene lookup returns CDR1 LNHDA and CDR2 SQIVND (reference sequence). The CDR3 spells CASSKDRGRETQYF. DNA of the CDR3: TGTGCCAGTAGTAAGGACAGGGGGCGAGAGACCCAGTACTTC.

V gene TRBV5-1 combines with J gene TRBJ1-6, with a possible D match to TRBD1 (6 bases). V shed 3 bases and J shed 7 bases, with 17 bases lying between them. The CDR3 covers 16 residues. Germline loops: CDR1 SGHRS, CDR2 YFSETQ. CDR3 in amino acids: CASSWGQGVGNSPLHF. CDR3 sequence (DNA): TGCGCCAGCAGCTGGGGGCAAGGGGTAGGCAATTCACCCCTCCACTTT.

The chain combines TRBV5-1 with TRBJ2-3; tentatively, D is TRBD2 (6 bases). CDR1 is SGHRS, CDR2 YFSETQ, per germline. The CDR3 extends over 16 amino acids. The V end was cut by 1 base, the J end by 2 bases, with 14 bases between. CDR3: CASSLQVAGNTDTQYF. The CDR3 bases are TGCGCCAGCAGCTTGCAGGTTGCGGGAAACACAGATACGCAGTATTTT.

The V gene is TRBV5-4, the J gene TRBJ1-1; unclear D gene. The CDR3 has 12 amino acids. Germline lookup yields CDR1 SGHNT and CDR2 YYREEE (reference sequence). Trimming took off 0 bases at V and 7 bases at J, with 7 bases between the two ends. CDR3 nucleotides: TGTGCCAGCAGCTTGGAACAGTTTGAAGCTTTCTTT. Amino acid sequence: CASSLEQFEAFF.

In its sample, this clone was seen once. V is TRBV11-2 and J is TRBJ1-1; 7 bases line up with TRBD1. The trim removed 4 bases at V and 1 base at J, leaving 6 bases unmatched. The CDR3 length is 15 residues. Germline assignment: CDR1 SGHAT and CDR2 FQNNGV. CDR3 sequence reads: CASSSWTGPNTEAFF. The CDR3 nucleotides read TGTGCCAGCAGCTCTTGGACAGGCCCGAACACTGAAGCTTTCTTT.

The rearrangement links TRBV19 to TRBJ1-1; TRBD1 aligns across 7 bases. Losses at the gene ends were 3 bases for V and 10 bases for J; bases not matched to a gene: 11. This CDR3 is built from 14 residues. Germline CDR1 LNHDA, CDR2 SQIVND (reference sequence). CDR3 amino acids: CASSMGQGVAGAFF. DNA of the CDR3: TGTGCCAGTAGTATGGGGCAGGGGGTCGCAGGAGCTTTCTTT.

This sequence joins TRBV18 and TRBJ2-1; 10 nucleotides line up with TRBD1. V shed 5 bases, J shed 7 bases, and the junction held 8 bases outside the gene matches. CDR3 length: 15 amino acids. The V gene's germline CDR1 is KGHSH and CDR2 LQKENI. The CDR3 is CASSFRDRGGNEQFF. CDR3 nucleotides: TGTGCCAGCTCATTCCGGGACAGGGGTGGGAATGAGCAGTTCTTC.

The chain carries TRBV4-1 and TRBJ1-2, with 7 bases identical to TRBD1. Trimming at V came to 3 bases and at J to 5 bases, leaving 9 bases not matched to a gene. Germline V lookup: CDR1 MGHRA, CDR2 YSYEKL. CDR3 size: 15 residues. The CDR3 is CASSHPIGGEYGYTF. As DNA, the CDR3 is TGCGCCAGCAGCCACCCTATAGGGGGCGAATATGGCTACACCTTC.

The V call is TRBV5-1, the J call TRBJ2-6, with 9 bases fitting TRBD1. Germline V gene lookup returns CDR1 SGHRS and CDR2 YFSETQ. V was clipped by 3 bases and J by 4 bases; unmatched bases: 11. The CDR3 loop spans 18 amino acids. This CDR3 reads CASSSGTGSVGGANVLTF. The CDR3 DNA reads TGCGCCAGCAGCTCGGGGACAGGGAGCGTAGGAGGGGCCAACGTCCTGACTTTC.

This chain uses TRBV9 with TRBJ2-2; TRBD2 might be the D (6 bases). The CDR3 contains 16 residues. The germline V gene has CDR1 SGDLS and CDR2 YYNGEE. Trimming shortened V by 0 bases and J by 0 bases, and 9 bases separated the two germline ends. The CDR3 loop reads CASSVAGGANTGELFF. In nucleotides, the CDR3 is TGTGCCAGCAGCGTAGCTGGAGGGGCGAACACCGGGGAGCTGTTTTTT.

This chain connects TRBV5-5 to TRBJ2-1; possibly TRBD1 for D (6 bases). Germline V gene data show CDR1 as SGHKS and CDR2 as YYEKEE (reference sequence). The CDR3 length is 15 residues. V was pared by 5 bases and J by 2 bases, with 14 bases between. The DNA for the CDR3 is TGTGCCAGCAGTTACACAGGGCAGCCCTACAATGAGCAGTTCTTC. This translates into CASSYTGQPYNEQFF.

The chain couples TRBV6-5 to TRBJ2-2, with 8 bases fitting TRBD2. Trimming at V came to 3 bases and at J to 7 bases, leaving 10 bases not matched to a gene. Per the germline V gene, CDR1 is MNHEY and CDR2 is SVGAGI. The CDR3 has 16 amino acids. The CDR3 sequence is CASSYLWRGEYGELFF. CDR3 nucleotides: TGTGCCAGCAGTTATTTGTGGCGGGGGGAGTACGGGGAGCTGTTTTTT.

This clone has a handful of counts. The gene calls are TRBV18 and TRBJ1-4; 8 bases match TRBD1. This CDR3 is 15 amino acids long. V dropped 3 bases and J dropped 7; count of bases not matched to a gene: 7. From germline, CDR1 is KGHSH and CDR2 LQKENI. CDR3 sequence: CASSPARQGFEKLFF. DNA of the CDR3: TGTGCCAGCTCACCGGCGAGACAGGGGTTTGAAAAACTGTTTTTT. The variable domain in full, with the rest retrieved from reference TRBV18 and TRBJ1-4, is NAGVMQNPRHLVRRRGQEARLRCSPMKGHSHVYWYRQLPEEGLKFMVYLQKENIIDESGMPKERFSAEFPKEGPSILRIQQVVRGDSAAYFCASSPARQGFEKLFFGSGTQLSVL.

In regard to this clone: One end of the junction varies from germline; a read error may be responsible. This chain connects TRBV20-1 to TRBJ2-3; 9 bases are a match to TRBD2. This CDR3 comprises 12 residues. Germline CDR1 reads DFQATT; CDR2 reads SNEGSKA (reference sequence). The CDR3 bases are TGCAGTGCTAGTTTGGCGGGGGGGCGCCCCGATTTT. The encoded protein is CSASLAGGRPDF.

The rearrangement uses TRBV20-1 and TRBJ2-5; D not certain. The germline V and J ends were trimmed by 7 bases and 5 bases, with 11 bases remaining between them. Per germline, CDR1 DFQATT and CDR2 SNEGSKA (reference sequence). The length of the CDR3 is 11 residues. The DNA for the CDR3 is TGCAGTGTTTTTAAGGAGGAGACCCAGTACTTC. This sequence encodes CSVFKEETQYF.

The V and J genes are TRBV19 and TRBJ2-7, with TRBD1 as a possible D gene (5 bases). Germline V gives CDR1 LNHDA, CDR2 SQIVND (reference sequence). The CDR3 totals 14 residues. Trimming cost V 2 bases and J 3 bases, with 11 bases left between them. CDR3 residues: CASSIQGVSYEQYF. CDR3 in DNA: TGTGCCAGTAGTATACAGGGTGTTAGCTACGAGCAGTACTTC.

The chain carries TRBV30 and TRBJ2-3; 7 nucleotides agree with TRBD2. The CDR3 loop spans 15 amino acids. Germline lookup yields CDR1 GTSNPN and CDR2 SVGIG (reference sequence). Losses at the gene ends were 3 bases for V and 0 bases for J; bases not matched to a gene: 6. The CDR3 DNA reads TGTGCCTGGAGCCCCACTAGCGTAAGCACAGATACGCAGTATTTT. Encoded protein: CAWSPTSVSTDTQYF. The whole variable domain, filled in from reference TRBV30 and TRBJ2-3, reads SQTIHQWPATLVQPVGSPLSLECTVEGTSNPNLYWYRQAAGRGLQLLFYSVGIGQISSEVPQNLSASRPQDRQFILSSKKLLLSDSGFYLCAWSPTSVSTDTQYFGPGTRLTVL.

Comments on this clone: This sample also contains other DNA sequences that code for the same CDR3. The chain has TRBV11-2 and TRBJ2-5; the D gene is possibly TRBD2 (5 bases). V lost 5 bases and J lost 0, with 7 bases in between. Germline CDR1 and CDR2: SGHAT and FQNNGV. The CDR3 sequence is 13 residues long. This CDR3 reads CASSRGDQETQYF. The CDR3 nucleotides read TGTGCCAGCAGCCGGGGAGACCAAGAGACCCAGTACTTC.

There are a few counts of this clone. As DNA, the CDR3 is TGTGCCAGCAGCTTTGAGGACAGCTATGGCTACACCTTC. Protein: CASSFEDSYGYTF. This chain uses TRBV7-9 with TRBJ1-2, with D possibly being TRBD1 (6 bases). The V end was cut by 3 bases, the J end by 4 bases, with 9 bases between. CDR3 length: 13 residues. Germline V CDR1 and CDR2: SEHNR, FQNEAQ (reference sequence). Combining the CDR3 with reference TRBV7-9 and TRBJ1-2 gives the whole variable domain DTGVSQNPRHKITKRGQNVTFRCDPISEHNRLYWYRQTLGQGPEFLTYFQNEAQLEKSRLLSDRFSAERPKGSFSTLEIQRTEQGDSAMYLCASSFEDSYGYTFGSGTRLTVV.

This clone was detected once. The rearrangement links TRBV2 to TRBJ1-1; the D gene is possibly TRBD1 (6 bases). The CDR3 contains 14 residues. Looked up from germline, CDR1 is SNHLY and CDR2 is FYNNEI. The V end lost 7 bases, the J end lost 1 base, and 13 bases lay between the germline ends. CDR3 DNA: TGTGCCAGCATCCCAAACAGGGCGAACACTGAAGCTTTCTTT. Protein product: CASIPNRANTEAFF. The entire variable domain, with the rest obtained from reference TRBV2 and TRBJ1-1, is as follows: EPEVTQTPSHQVTQMGQEVILRCVPISNHLYFYWYRQILGQKVEFLVSFYNNEISEKSEIFDDQFSVERPDGSNFTLKIRSTKLEDSAMYFCASIPNRANTEAFFGQGTRLTVV.

This clone was seen just once. The chain uses TRBV5-1 and TRBJ1-1; 9 bases agree with TRBD1. This CDR3 has 15 amino acids. J lost 0 bases, V lost 0 bases, and 0 bases had no gene match. Germline CDR1 reads SGHRS; CDR2 reads YFSETQ. This CDR3 reads CASSLGDRVNTEAFF. CDR3 in DNA: TGCGCCAGCAGCTTGGGGGACAGGGTGAACACTGAAGCTTTCTTT.